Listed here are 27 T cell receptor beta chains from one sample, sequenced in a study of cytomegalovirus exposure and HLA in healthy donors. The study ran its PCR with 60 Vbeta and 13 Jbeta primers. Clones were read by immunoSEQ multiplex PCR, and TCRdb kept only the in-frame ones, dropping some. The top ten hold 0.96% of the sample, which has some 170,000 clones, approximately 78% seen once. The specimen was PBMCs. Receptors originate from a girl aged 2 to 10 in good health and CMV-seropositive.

The CDR3 DNA reads TGTGCCAGCAGGGGACGTTGGGACTACTACAATGAGCAGTTCTTC. This encodes CASRGRWDYYNEQFF. V usage is TRBV11-1 and J usage is TRBJ2-1; 7 bases fit TRBD2. From germline, CDR1 is SGHAT and CDR2 FQDESV (reference sequence). J gave up 3 bases and V 6 bases, and 8 bases lay outside the gene matches. The CDR3 loop spans 15 amino acids.

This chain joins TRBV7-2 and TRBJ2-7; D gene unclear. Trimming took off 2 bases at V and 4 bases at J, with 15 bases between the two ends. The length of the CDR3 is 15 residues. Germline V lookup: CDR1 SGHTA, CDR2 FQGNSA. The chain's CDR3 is CASSLLSSSKYEQYF. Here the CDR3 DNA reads TGTGCCAGCAGCTTACTCTCGTCTAGTAAGTACGAGCAGTACTTC. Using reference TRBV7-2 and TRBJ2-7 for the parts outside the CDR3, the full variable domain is GAGVSQSPSNKVTEKGKDVELRCDPISGHTALYWYRQSLGQGLEFLIYFQGNSAPDKSGLPSDRFSAERTGGSVSTLTIQRTQQEDSAVYLCASSLLSSSKYEQYFGPGTRLTVT.

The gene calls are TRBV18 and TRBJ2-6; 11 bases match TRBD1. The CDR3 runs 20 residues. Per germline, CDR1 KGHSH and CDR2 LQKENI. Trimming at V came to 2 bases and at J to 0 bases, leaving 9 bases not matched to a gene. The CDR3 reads CASSPTLGTGGSSGANVLTF. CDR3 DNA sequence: TGTGCCAGCTCACCAACCCTGGGGACAGGGGGGAGCTCTGGGGCCAACGTCCTGACTTTC.

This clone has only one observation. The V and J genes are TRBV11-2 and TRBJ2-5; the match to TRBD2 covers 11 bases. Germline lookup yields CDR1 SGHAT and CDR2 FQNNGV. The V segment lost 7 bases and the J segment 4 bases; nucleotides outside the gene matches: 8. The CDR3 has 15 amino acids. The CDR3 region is CASTLRLAGLETQYF. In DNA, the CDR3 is TGTGCCAGCACCCTACGACTAGCGGGGCTAGAGACCCAGTACTTC.

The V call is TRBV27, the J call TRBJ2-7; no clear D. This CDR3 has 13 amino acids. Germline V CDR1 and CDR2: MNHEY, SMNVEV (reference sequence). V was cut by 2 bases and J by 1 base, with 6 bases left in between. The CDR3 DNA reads TGTGCCAGCAGTTTAAGCCATTCCTACGAGCAGTACTTC. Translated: CASSLSHSYEQYF.

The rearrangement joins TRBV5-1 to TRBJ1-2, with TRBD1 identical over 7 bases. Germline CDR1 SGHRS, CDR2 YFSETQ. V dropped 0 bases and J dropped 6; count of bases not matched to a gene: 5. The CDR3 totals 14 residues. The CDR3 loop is CASSLAGTENGYTF. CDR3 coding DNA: TGCGCCAGCAGCTTGGCCGGGACAGAGAATGGCTACACCTTC.

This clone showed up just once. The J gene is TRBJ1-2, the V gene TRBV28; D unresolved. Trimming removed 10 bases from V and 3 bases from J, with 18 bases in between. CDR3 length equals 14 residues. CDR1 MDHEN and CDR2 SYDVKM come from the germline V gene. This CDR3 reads CATAHPPEYYGYTF. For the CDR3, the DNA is TGTGCCACCGCTCACCCCCCCGAGTACTATGGCTACACCTTC.

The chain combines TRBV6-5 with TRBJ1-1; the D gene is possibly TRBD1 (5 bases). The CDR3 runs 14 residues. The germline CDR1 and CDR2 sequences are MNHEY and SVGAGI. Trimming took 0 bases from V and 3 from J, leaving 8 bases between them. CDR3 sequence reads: CASSYSRGDTEAFF. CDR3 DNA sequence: TGTGCCAGCAGTTACTCTCGGGGGGACACTGAAGCTTTCTTT.

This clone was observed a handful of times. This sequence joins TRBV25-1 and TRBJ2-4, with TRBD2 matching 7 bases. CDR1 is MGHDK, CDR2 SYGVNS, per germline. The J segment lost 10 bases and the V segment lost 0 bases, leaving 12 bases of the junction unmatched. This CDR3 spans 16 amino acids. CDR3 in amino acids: CASSEYFTRRERIQYF. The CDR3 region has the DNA TGTGCCAGCAGTGAATATTTTACCAGGCGGGAGAGGATTCAGTACTTC.

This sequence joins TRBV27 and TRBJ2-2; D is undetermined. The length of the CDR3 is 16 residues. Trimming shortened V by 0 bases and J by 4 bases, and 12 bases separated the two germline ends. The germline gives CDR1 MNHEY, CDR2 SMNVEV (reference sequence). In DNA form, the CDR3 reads TGTGCCAGCAGTTTATCACCCCGGGTTCCCACCGGGGAGCTGTTTTTT. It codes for CASSLSPRVPTGELFF.

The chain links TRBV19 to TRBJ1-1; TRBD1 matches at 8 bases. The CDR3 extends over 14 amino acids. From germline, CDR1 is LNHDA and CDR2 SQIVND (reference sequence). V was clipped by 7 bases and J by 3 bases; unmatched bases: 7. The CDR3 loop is CASNPRGLDTEAFF. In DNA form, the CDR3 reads TGTGCCAGTAACCCCAGGGGGCTGGACACTGAAGCTTTCTTT.

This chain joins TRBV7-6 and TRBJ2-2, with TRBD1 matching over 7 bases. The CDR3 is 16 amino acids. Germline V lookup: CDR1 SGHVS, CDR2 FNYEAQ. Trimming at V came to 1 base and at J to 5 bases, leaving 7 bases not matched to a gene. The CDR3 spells CASSLGPTGVTGELFF. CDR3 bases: TGTGCCAGCAGCTTAGGTCCTACAGGGGTTACCGGGGAGCTGTTTTTT.

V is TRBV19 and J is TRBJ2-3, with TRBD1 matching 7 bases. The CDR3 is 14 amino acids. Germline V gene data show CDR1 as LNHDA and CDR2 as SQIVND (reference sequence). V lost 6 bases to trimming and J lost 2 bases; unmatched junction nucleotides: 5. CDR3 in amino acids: CASREDRSTDTQYF. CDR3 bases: TGTGCCAGTAGGGAGGACAGGTCCACAGATACGCAGTATTTT.

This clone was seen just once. CDR3 sequence: CASSFSQGNYGYTF. The CDR3 region has the DNA TGTGCCAGCAGTTTTTCACAGGGGAACTATGGCTACACCTTC. The chain links TRBV28 to TRBJ1-2; the match to TRBD1 covers 7 bases. The CDR3 contains 14 residues. The germline V gene encodes CDR1 MDHEN and CDR2 SYDVKM. Trimming removed 3 bases from V and 2 bases from J; junction bases left unmatched: 3.

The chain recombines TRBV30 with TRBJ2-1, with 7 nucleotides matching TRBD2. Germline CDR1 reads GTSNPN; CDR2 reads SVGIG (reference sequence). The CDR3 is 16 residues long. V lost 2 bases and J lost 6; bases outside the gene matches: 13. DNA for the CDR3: TGTGCCTGGAGTCCTCTAGCGGCACCGTCGGGCAATGAGCAGTTCTTC. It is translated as CAWSPLAAPSGNEQFF.

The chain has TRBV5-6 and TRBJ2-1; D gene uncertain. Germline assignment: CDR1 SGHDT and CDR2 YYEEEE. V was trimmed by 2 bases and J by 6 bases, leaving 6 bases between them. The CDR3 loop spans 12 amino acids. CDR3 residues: CASSFERNEQFF. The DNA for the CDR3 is TGTGCCAGCAGCTTCGAGCGCAATGAGCAGTTCTTC.

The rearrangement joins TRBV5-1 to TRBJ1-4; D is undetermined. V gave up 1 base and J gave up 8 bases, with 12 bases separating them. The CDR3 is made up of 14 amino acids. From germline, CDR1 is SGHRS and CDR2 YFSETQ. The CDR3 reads CASSLLRGKEKLFF. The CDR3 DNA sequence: TGCGCCAGCAGCTTGCTCCGGGGAAAAGAAAAACTGTTTTTT.

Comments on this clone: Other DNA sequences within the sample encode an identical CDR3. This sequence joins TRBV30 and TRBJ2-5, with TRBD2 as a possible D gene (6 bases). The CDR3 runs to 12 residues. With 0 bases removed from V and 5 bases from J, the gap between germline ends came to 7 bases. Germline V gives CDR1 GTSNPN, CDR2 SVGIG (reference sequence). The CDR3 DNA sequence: TGTGCCTGGAGTGTACGGGGGGAGACCCAGTACTTC. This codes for CAWSVRGETQYF.

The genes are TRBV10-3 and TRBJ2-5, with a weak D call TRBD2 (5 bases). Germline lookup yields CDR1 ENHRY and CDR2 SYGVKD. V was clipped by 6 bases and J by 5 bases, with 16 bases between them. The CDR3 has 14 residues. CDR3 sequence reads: CAIRPGNSEETQYF. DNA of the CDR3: TGTGCCATCAGACCCGGGAATTCTGAGGAGACCCAGTACTTC.

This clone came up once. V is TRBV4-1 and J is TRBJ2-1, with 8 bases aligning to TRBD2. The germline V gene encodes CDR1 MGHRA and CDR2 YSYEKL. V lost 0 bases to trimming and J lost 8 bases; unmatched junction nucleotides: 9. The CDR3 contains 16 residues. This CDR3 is CASSQEGNREGDEQFF. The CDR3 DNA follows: TGCGCCAGCAGCCAAGAAGGGAACCGGGAGGGCGATGAGCAGTTCTTC.

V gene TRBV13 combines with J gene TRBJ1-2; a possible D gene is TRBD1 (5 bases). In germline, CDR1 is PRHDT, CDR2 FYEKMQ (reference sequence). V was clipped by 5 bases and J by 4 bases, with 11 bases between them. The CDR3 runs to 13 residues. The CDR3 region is CASSPRQSYGYTF. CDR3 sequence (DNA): TGTGCCAGCAGCCCAAGACAGAGCTATGGCTACACCTTC.

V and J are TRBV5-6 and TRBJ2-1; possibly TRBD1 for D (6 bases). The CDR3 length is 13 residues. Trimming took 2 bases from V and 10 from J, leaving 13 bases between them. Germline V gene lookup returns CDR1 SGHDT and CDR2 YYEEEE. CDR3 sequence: CASSFPADSEQFF. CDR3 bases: TGTGCCAGCAGCTTCCCCGCGGACAGCGAGCAGTTCTTC.

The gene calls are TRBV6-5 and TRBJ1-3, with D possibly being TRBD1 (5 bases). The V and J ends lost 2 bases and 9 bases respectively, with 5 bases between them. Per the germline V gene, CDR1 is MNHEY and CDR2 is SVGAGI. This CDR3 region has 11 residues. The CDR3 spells CASSYQGTIYF. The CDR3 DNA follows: TGTGCCAGCAGTTACCAGGGCACCATATATTTT.

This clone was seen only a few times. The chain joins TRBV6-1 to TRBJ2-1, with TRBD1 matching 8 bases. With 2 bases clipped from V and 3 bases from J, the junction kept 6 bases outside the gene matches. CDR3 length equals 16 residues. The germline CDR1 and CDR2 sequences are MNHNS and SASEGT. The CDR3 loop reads CASSELGTGLYNEQFF. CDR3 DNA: TGTGCCAGCAGTGAACTTGGGACAGGCCTCTACAATGAGCAGTTCTTC.

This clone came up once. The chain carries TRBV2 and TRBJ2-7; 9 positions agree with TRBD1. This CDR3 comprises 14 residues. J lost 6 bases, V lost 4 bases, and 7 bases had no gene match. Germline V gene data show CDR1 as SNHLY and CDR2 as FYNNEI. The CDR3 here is CASSGRTGDAEQYF. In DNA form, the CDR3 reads TGTGCCAGCAGTGGCAGGACAGGGGACGCCGAGCAGTACTTC.

CDR3: CASSLGQGYNEQFF. In nucleotides, the CDR3 is TGCGCCAGCAGCTTGGGGCAGGGGTACAATGAGCAGTTCTTC. V gene TRBV5-1 combines with J gene TRBJ2-1; possibly TRBD1 for D (6 bases). Germline V lookup: CDR1 SGHRS, CDR2 YFSETQ. This CDR3 is built from 14 residues. The V gene lost 0 bases and the J gene lost 4 bases, with 8 bases spanning the gap.

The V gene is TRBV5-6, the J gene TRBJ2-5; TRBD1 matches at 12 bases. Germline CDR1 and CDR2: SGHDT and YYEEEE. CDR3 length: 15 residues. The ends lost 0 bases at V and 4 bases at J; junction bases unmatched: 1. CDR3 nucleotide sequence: TGTGCCAGCAGCTTGGGGGACAGGGGGCTAGAGACCCAGTACTTC. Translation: CASSLGDRGLETQYF. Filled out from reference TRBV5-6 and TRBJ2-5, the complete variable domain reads DAGVTQSPTHLIKTRGQQVTLRCSPKSGHDTVSWYQQALGQGPQFIFQYYEEEERQRGNFPDRFSGHQFPNYSSELNVNALLLGDSALYLCASSLGDRGLETQYFGPGTRLLVL.